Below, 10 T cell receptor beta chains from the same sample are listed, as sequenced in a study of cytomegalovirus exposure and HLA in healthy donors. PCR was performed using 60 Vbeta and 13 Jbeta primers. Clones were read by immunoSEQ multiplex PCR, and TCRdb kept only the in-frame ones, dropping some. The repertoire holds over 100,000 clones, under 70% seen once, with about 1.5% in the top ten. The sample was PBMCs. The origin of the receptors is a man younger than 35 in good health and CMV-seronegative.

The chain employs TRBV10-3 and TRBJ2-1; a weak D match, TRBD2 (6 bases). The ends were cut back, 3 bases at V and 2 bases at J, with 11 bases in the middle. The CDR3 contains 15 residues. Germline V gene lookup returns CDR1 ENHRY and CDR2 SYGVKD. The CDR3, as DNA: TGTGCCATCAGTGAACAGCGGACTACCTACAATGAGCAGTTCTTC. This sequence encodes CAISEQRTTYNEQFF.

CDR3 in amino acids: CAGYVGPPPFF. CDR3 coding DNA: TGTGCCGGTTATGTGGGGCCACCCCCGTTTTTT. J is TRBJ1-4 and V is TRBV30; a possible D gene is TRBD1 (5 bases). This CDR3 has 11 residues. Germline assignment: CDR1 GTSNPN and CDR2 SVGIG (reference sequence). The ends were cut back, 8 bases at V and 16 bases at J, with 20 bases in the middle.

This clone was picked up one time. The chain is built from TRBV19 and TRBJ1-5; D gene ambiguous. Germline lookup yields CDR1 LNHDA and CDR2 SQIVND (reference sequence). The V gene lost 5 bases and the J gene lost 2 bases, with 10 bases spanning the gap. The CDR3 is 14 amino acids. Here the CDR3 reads CASSPSVGNQPQHF. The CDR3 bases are TGTGCCAGTAGTCCCTCAGTGGGCAATCAGCCCCAGCATTTT.

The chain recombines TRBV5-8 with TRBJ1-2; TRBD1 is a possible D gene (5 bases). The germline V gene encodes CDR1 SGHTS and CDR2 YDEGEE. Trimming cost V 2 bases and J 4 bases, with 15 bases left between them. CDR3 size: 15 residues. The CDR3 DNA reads TGTGCCAGCAGCTTTGGTGGAGGGACCTTCTATGGCTACACCTTC. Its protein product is CASSFGGGTFYGYTF. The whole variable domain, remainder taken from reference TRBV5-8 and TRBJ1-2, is EAGVTQSPTHLIKTRGQQATLRCSPISGHTSVYWYQQALGLGLQFLLWYDEGEERNRGNFPPRFSGRQFPNYSSELNVNALELEDSALYLCASSFGGGTFYGYTFGSGTRLTVV.

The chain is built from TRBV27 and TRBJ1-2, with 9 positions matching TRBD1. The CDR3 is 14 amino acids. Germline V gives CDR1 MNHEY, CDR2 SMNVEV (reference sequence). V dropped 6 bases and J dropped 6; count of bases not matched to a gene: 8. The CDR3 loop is CASRHDRGKDGYTF. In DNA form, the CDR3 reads TGTGCCAGCAGGCACGACAGGGGGAAGGATGGCTACACCTTC.

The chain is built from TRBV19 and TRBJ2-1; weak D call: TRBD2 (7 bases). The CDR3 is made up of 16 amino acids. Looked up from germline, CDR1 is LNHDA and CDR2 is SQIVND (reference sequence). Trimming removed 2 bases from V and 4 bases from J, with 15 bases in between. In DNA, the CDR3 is TGTGCCAGTAGTATAATGGGGGGGGCGCGTTACAATGAGCAGTTCTTC. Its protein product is CASSIMGGARYNEQFF.

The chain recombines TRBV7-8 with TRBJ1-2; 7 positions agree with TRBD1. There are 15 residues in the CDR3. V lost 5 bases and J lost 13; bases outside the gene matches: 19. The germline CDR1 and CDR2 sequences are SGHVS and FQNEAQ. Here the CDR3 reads CASSPRDRISRPGTF. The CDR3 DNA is TGTGCCAGCAGCCCACGGGACAGAATTAGTCGACCTGGCACCTTC.

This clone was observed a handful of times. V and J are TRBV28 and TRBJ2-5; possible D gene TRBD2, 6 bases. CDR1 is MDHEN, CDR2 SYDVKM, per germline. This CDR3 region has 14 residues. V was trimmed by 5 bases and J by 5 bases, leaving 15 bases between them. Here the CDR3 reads CASSPPGTEETQYF. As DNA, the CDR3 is TGTGCCAGCAGTCCACCCGGGACTGAGGAGACCCAGTACTTC.

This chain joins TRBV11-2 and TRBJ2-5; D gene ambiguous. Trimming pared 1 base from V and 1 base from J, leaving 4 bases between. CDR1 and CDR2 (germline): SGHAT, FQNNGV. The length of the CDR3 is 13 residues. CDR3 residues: CASSLGGQETQYF. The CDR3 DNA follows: TGTGCCAGCAGCTTAGGAGGCCAAGAGACCCAGTACTTC.

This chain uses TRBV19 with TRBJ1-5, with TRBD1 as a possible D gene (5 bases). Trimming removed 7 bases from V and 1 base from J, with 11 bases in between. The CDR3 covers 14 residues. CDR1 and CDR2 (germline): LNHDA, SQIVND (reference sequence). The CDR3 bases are TGTGCCAGTACCTCGACAGAGAGCAATCAGCCCCAGCATTTT. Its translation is CASTSTESNQPQHF. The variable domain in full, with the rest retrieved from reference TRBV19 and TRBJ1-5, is DGGITQSPKYLFRKEGQNVTLSCEQNLNHDAMYWYRQDPGQGLRLIYYSQIVNDFQKGDIAEGYSVSREKKESFPLTVTSAQKNPTAFYLCASTSTESNQPQHFGDGTRLSIL.